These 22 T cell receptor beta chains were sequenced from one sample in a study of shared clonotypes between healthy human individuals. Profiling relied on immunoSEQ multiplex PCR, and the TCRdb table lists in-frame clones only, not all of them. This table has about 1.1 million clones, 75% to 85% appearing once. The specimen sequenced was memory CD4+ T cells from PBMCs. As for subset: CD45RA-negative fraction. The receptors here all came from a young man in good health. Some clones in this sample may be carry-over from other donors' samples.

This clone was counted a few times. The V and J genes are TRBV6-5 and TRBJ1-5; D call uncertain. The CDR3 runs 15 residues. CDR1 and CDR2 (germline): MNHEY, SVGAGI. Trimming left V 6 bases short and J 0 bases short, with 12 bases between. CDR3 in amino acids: CASRLNGNSNQPQHF. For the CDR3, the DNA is TGTGCCAGCAGGCTAAACGGAAATAGCAATCAGCCCCAGCATTTT.

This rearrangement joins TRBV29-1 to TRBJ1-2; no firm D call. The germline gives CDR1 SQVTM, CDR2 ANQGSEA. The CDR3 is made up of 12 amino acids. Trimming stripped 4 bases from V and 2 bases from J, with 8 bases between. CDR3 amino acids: CSVVHQNYGYTF. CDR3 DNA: TGCAGCGTTGTCCACCAGAACTATGGCTACACCTTC. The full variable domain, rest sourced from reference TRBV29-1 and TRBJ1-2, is SAVISQKPSRDICQRGTSLTIQCQVDSQVTMMFWYRQQPGQSLTLIATANQGSEATYESGFVIDKFPISRPNLTFSTLTVSNMSPEDSSIYLCSVVHQNYGYTFGSGTRLTVV.

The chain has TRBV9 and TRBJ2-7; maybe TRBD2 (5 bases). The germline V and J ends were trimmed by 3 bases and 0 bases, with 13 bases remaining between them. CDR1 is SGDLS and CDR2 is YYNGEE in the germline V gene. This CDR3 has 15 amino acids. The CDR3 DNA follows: TGTGCCAGCAGCGGAGGACTCGCCGGCTCCTACGAGCAGTACTTC. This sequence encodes CASSGGLAGSYEQYF.

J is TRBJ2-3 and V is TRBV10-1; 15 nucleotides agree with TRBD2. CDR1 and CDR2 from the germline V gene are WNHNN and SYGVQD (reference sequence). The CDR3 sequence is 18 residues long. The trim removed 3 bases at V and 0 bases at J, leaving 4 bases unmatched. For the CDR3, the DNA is TGCGCCAGCAGTGACCCCGGACTAGCGGGAGGGAGCACAGATACGCAGTATTTT. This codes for CASSDPGLAGGSTDTQYF.

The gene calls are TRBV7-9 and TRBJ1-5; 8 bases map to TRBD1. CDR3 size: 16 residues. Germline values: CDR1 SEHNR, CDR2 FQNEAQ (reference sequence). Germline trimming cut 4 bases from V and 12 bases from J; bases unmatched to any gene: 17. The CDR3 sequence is CASSSTGQGSRSRQHF. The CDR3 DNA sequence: TGTGCCAGCAGCTCAACCGGACAGGGCTCCAGAAGCCGCCAGCATTTT.

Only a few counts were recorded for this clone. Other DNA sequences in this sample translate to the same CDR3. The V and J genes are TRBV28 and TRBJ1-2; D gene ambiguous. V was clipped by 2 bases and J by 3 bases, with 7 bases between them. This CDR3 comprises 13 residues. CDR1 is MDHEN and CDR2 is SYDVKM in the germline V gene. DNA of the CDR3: TGTGCCAGCAGTTTACAAACAGACTATGGCTACACCTTC. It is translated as CASSLQTDYGYTF.

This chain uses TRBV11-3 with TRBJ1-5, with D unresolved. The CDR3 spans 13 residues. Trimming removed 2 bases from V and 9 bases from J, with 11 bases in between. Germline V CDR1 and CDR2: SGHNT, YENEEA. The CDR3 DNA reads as TGTGCCAGCAGCTTACATTACATGCCGCCCCAGCATTTT. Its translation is CASSLHYMPPQHF. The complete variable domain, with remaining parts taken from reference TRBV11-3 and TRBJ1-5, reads EAGVVQSPRYKIIEKKQPVAFWCNPISGHNTLYWYLQNLGQGPELLIRYENEEAVDDSQLPKDRFSAERLKGVDSTLKIQPAELGDSAVYLCASSLHYMPPQHFGDGTRLSIL.

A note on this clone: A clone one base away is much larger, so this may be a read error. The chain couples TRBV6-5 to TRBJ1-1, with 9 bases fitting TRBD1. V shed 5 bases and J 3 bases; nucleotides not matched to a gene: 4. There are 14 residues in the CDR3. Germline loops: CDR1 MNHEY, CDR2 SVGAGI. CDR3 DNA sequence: TGTGCCAGCAGTAAACAGGGGGCGGACACTGAAGCTTTCTTT. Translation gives CASSKQGADTEAFF.

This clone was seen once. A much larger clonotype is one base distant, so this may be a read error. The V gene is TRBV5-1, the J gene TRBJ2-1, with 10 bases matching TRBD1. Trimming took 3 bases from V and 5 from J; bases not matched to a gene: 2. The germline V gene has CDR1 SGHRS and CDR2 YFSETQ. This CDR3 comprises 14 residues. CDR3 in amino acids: CASSWGQGNNEQFF. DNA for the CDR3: TGCGCCAGCAGCTGGGGACAGGGGAACAATGAGCAGTTCTTC.

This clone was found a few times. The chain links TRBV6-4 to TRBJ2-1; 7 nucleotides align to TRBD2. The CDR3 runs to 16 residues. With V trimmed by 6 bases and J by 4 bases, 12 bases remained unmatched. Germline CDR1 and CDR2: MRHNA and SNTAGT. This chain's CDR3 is CASRVPRGRTYNEQFF. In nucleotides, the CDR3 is TGTGCCAGCAGAGTCCCCCGCGGGAGAACTTACAATGAGCAGTTCTTC.

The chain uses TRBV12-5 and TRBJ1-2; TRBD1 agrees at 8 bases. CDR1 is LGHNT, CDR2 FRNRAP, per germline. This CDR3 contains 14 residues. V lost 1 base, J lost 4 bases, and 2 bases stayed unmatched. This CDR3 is CASGLGTGPYGYTF. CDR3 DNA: TGTGCTAGTGGTTTGGGGACAGGGCCCTATGGCTACACCTTC.

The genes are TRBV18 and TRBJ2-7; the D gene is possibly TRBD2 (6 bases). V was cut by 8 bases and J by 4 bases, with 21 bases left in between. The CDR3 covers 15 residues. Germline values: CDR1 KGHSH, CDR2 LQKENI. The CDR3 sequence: CASVEFGGNQYEQYF. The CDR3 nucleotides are TGTGCCAGCGTAGAATTTGGAGGGAATCAATACGAGCAGTACTTC.

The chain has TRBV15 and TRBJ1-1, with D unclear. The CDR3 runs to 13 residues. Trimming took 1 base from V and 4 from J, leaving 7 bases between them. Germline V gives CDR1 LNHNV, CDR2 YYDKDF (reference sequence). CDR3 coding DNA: TGTGCCACCAGCAGAGTTCGTAGCACTGAAGCTTTCTTT. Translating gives CATSRVRSTEAFF.

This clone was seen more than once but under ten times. CDR3 nucleotides: TGTGCCAGCAGCAAAGCGCTCGAGAGAACGAATGCAACTAATGAAAAACTGTTTTTT. It translates to CASSKALERTNATNEKLFF. V and J are TRBV21-1 and TRBJ1-4. TRBV21-1 is a pseudogene. CDR3 length: 19 amino acids.

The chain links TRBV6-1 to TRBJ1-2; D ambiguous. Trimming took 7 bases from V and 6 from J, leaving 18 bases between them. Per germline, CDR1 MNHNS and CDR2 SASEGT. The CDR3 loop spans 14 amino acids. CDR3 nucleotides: TGTGCCAGCAACCCCGCAGCGGGTTTGGATGGCTACACCTTC. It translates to CASNPAAGLDGYTF.

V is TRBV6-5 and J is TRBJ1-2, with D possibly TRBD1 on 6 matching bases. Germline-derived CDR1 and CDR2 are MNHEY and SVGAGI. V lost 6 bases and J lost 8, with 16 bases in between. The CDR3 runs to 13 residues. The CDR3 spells CASRPIRGGGYTF. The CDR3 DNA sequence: TGTGCCAGCAGACCAATCAGGGGAGGGGGCTACACCTTC.

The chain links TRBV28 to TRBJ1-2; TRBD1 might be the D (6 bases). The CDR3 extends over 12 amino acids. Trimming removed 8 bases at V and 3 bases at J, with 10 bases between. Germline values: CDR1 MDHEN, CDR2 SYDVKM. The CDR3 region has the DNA TGTGCCAGCGGGGGGCGCGACTATGGCTACACCTTC. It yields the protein CASGGRDYGYTF.

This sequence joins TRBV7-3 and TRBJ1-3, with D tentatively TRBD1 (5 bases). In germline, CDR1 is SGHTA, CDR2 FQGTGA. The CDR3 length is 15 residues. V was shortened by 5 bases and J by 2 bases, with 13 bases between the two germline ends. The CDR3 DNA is TGTGCCAGCAGCACCCAGGGAGCCCCTGGAAACACCATATATTTT. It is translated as CASSTQGAPGNTIYF.

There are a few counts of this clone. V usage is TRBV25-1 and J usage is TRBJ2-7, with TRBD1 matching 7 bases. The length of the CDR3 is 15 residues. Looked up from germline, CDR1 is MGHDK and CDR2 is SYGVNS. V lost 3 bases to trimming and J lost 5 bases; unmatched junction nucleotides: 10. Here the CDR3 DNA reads TGTGCCAGCAGTGACACCGGGACAGAGTCCCACGAGCAGTACTTC. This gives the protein CASSDTGTESHEQYF.

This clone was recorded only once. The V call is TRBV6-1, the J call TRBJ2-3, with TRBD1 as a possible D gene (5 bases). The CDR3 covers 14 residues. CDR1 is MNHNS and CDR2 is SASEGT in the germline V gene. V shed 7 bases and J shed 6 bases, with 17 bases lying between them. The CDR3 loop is CASIMGRVGDTQYF. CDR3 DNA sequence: TGTGCCAGCATTATGGGCAGGGTGGGCGATACGCAGTATTTT.

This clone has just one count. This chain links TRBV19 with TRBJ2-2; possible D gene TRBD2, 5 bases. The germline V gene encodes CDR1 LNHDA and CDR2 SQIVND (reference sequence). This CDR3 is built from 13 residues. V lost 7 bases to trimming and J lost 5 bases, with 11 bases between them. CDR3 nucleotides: TGTGCCAGTATTGTAACTAGAACCGGGGAGCTGTTTTTT. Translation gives CASIVTRTGELFF.

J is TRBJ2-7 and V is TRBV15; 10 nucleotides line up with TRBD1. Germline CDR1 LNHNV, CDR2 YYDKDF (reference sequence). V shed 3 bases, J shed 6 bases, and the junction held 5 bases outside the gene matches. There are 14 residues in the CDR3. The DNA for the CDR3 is TGTGCCACCAGCAGGGATAGGACAGGGGGCGAGCAGTACTTC. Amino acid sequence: CATSRDRTGGEQYF.